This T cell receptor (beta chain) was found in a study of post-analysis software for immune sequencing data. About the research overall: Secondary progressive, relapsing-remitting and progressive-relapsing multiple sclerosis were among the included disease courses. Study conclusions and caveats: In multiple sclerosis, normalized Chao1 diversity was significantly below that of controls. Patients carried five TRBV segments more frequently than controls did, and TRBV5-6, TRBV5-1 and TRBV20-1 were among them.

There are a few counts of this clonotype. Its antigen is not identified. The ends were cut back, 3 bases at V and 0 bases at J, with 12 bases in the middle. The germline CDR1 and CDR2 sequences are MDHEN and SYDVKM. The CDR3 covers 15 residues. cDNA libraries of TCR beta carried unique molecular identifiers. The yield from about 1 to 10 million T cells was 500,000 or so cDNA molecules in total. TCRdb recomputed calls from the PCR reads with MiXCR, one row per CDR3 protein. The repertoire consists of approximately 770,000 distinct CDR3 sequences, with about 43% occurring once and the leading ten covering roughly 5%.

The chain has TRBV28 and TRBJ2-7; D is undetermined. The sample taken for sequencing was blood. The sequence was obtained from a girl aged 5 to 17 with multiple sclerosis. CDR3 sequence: CASSFAAPSSYEQYF. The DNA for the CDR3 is TGTGCCAGCAGTTTCGCAGCGCCCAGCTCCTACGAGCAGTACTTC. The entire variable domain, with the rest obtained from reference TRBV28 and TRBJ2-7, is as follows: DVKVTQSSRYLVKRTGEKVFLECVQDMDHENMFWYRQDPGLGLRLIYFSYDVKMKEKGDIPEGYSVSREKKERFSLILESASTNQTSMYLCASSFAAPSSYEQYFGPGTRLTVT.